This TCR beta chain comes out of a study of cytotoxic CD8 clonotypes in ibrutinib-treated CLL. Assay used: immunoSEQ multiplex PCR; TCRdb lists only in-frame clones, some missing. This table holds tens of thousands of clones, approximately 70% found once. Looked up from germline, CDR1 is SGHAT and CDR2 is FQDESV (reference sequence). This CDR3 is built from 18 residues. Between the trimmed V and J ends, which lost 4 bases and 6 bases, there was a span of 28 bases. The chain carries TRBV11-1 and TRBJ2-7; D assignment may be TRBD1 or TRBD2 (5 bases each). This sequence originates from a human donor with chronic lymphocytic leukemia. Material: PBMCs, obtained after 12 months of ibrutinib treatment. Here the CDR3 reads CASSSDGTALALRPEQYF. The CDR3 DNA is TGTGCCAGCAGCTCAGACGGGACCGCCCTGGCCCTTCGCCCCGAGCAGTACTTC.